The rows below give T cell receptor beta chains drawn from one sample of a study of human thymus T cells. Some clones are missing from TCRdb's copy, which holds only in-frame ones; the method was immunoSEQ multiplex PCR. The sample records about 120,000 clones, about 93% being singletons. Sequencing was done on a sample of thymus tissue. These receptor sequences come from a boy younger than two with a congenital heart defect but otherwise immunologically healthy. Both conserved end residues are part of each CDR3. D genes are given only for firm matches. The size of a clone is reported for some rows only, either as once, few or many, or as a class for expanded clones.

j_gene: TRBJ2-5; abundance: .; len: 13; d_gene: .; v_gene: TRBV4-3; CDR3aa: CASSRGLQETQYF; CDR3nt: TGCGCCAGCAGCCGGGGACTTCAAGAGACCCAGTACTTC
j_gene: TRBJ2-3; abundance: once; len: 16; d_gene: .; v_gene: TRBV5-1; CDR3aa: CASSPTSTGCTDTQYF; CDR3nt: TGCGCCAGCAGCCCGACATCGACGGGGTGCACAGATACGCAGTATTTT
j_gene: TRBJ1-1; abundance: few; len: 15; d_gene: TRBD1; v_gene: TRBV5-1; CDR3aa: CASSLDRGPWTEAFF; CDR3nt: TGCGCCAGCAGCCTGGACAGGGGGCCGTGGACTGAAGCTTTCTTT
j_gene: TRBJ1-1; abundance: .; len: 15; d_gene: .; v_gene: TRBV5-4; CDR3aa: CASSLGAGENTEAFF; CDR3nt: TGTGCCAGCAGCTTGGGGGCAGGGGAGAACACTGAAGCTTTCTTT
j_gene: TRBJ2-7; abundance: once; len: 14; d_gene: .; v_gene: TRBV4-1; CDR3aa: CASSSKVQADEQYF; CDR3nt: TGCGCCAGCAGCTCGAAGGTGCAAGCGGACGAGCAGTACTTC
j_gene: TRBJ1-2; abundance: .; len: 16; d_gene: .; v_gene: TRBV5-4; CDR3aa: CASSPMGWGQNYGYTF; CDR3nt: TGTGCCAGCAGCCCCATGGGGTGGGGCCAAAACTATGGCTACACCTTC
j_gene: TRBJ2-7; abundance: .; len: 15; d_gene: .; v_gene: TRBV11-2; CDR3aa: CASSFEGRLGYEQYF; CDR3nt: TGTGCCAGCAGCTTCGAAGGCCGTTTAGGCTACGAGCAGTACTTC
j_gene: TRBJ1-1; abundance: .; len: 15; d_gene: .; v_gene: TRBV9; CDR3aa: CASSPQYGGNTEAFF; CDR3nt: TGTGCCAGCAGCCCCCAGTACGGGGGCAACACTGAAGCTTTCTTT
j_gene: TRBJ1-1; abundance: few; len: 14; d_gene: TRBD1; v_gene: TRBV30; CDR3aa: CAWRTGQGVTEAFF; CDR3nt: TGTGCCTGGAGAACGGGACAGGGTGTCACTGAAGCTTTCTTT
j_gene: TRBJ2-1; abundance: .; len: 14; d_gene: TRBD2; v_gene: TRBV7-3; CDR3aa: CASKESGGADEQFF; CDR3nt: TGTGCCAGCAAGGAAAGCGGGGGGGCCGATGAGCAGTTCTTC
j_gene: TRBJ1-6; abundance: .; len: 14; d_gene: TRBD1; v_gene: TRBV30; CDR3aa: CAWSVQGEGWSLHF; CDR3nt: TGTGCCTGGAGTGTACAGGGGGAGGGGTGGTCCCTCCACTTT
j_gene: TRBJ2-2; abundance: once; len: 15; d_gene: TRBD1; v_gene: TRBV15; CDR3aa: CATSSRPGGTGELFF; CDR3nt: TGTGCCACCAGCAGCAGGCCAGGGGGCACCGGGGAGCTGTTTTTT
j_gene: TRBJ2-5; abundance: .; len: 13; d_gene: .; v_gene: TRBV7-2; CDR3aa: CASRPLGFETQYF; CDR3nt: TGTGCCAGCAGGCCCCTCGGCTTTGAGACCCAGTACTTC
j_gene: TRBJ2-2; abundance: .; len: 16; d_gene: TRBD2; v_gene: TRBV7-2; CDR3aa: CASSDLAGVRTGELFF; CDR3nt: TGTGCCAGCAGCGACTTAGCGGGGGTACGGACCGGGGAGCTGTTTTTT
j_gene: TRBJ2-6; abundance: .; len: 17; d_gene: .; v_gene: TRBV11-2; CDR3aa: CASSLSSGKTGANVLTF; CDR3nt: TGTGCCAGCAGCTTATCATCAGGGAAGACTGGGGCCAACGTCCTGACTTTC
j_gene: TRBJ1-2; abundance: .; len: 15; d_gene: .; v_gene: TRBV5-8; CDR3aa: CARNWTGLRDYGYTF; CDR3nt: TGTGCCAGAAACTGGACGGGCCTCCGGGACTATGGCTACACCTTC
j_gene: TRBJ2-3; abundance: .; len: 15; d_gene: TRBD2; v_gene: TRBV6-5; CDR3aa: CASSPGTSAADTQYF; CDR3nt: TGTGCCAGCAGTCCTGGGACTAGCGCGGCGGATACGCAGTATTTT
j_gene: TRBJ2-1; abundance: .; len: 13; d_gene: .; v_gene: TRBV14; CDR3aa: CASSPPHGNEQFF; CDR3nt: TGTGCCAGCAGCCCCCCCCACGGTAATGAGCAGTTCTTC
j_gene: TRBJ2-2; abundance: .; len: 17; d_gene: .; v_gene: TRBV9; CDR3aa: CASSGGEAHLNTGELFF; CDR3nt: TGTGCCAGCAGCGGGGGGGAGGCCCACTTGAACACCGGGGAGCTGTTTTTT
j_gene: TRBJ2-5; abundance: .; len: 16; d_gene: TRBD2; v_gene: TRBV29-1; CDR3aa: CSVVEGTRTERETQYF; CDR3nt: TGCAGCGTTGTGGAGGGGACTAGGACAGAGAGGGAGACCCAGTACTTC
j_gene: TRBJ2-4; abundance: .; len: 20; d_gene: .; v_gene: TRBV4-2; CDR3aa: CASSQDLSNNFVLAKNIQYF; CDR3nt: TGTGCCAGCAGCCAAGATCTGTCGAACAATTTTGTCTTAGCCAAAAACATTCAGTACTTC
j_gene: TRBJ1-5; abundance: few; len: 17; d_gene: TRBD1; v_gene: TRBV28; CDR3aa: CASSLLGQGLSNQPQHF; CDR3nt: TGTGCCAGCAGTTTATTGGGACAGGGGCTTAGCAATCAGCCCCAGCATTTT
j_gene: TRBJ2-7; abundance: once; len: 15; d_gene: .; v_gene: TRBV4-2; CDR3aa: CASSQDKGLPNEQYF; CDR3nt: TGTGCCAGCAGCCAAGACAAGGGACTCCCTAACGAGCAGTACTTC
j_gene: TRBJ1-5; abundance: .; len: 14; d_gene: .; v_gene: TRBV5-5; CDR3aa: CASSLKAENQPQHF; CDR3nt: TGTGCCAGCAGCTTGAAGGCGGAGAATCAGCCCCAGCATTTT
j_gene: TRBJ2-7; abundance: .; len: 17; d_gene: .; v_gene: TRBV4-1; CDR3aa: CASSPSLNRSPSYEQYF; CDR3nt: TGCGCCAGCAGCCCATCCCTAAACAGGAGCCCCTCCTACGAGCAGTACTTC
j_gene: TRBJ2-7; abundance: .; len: 14; d_gene: .; v_gene: TRBV7-9; CDR3aa: CASIAGSPSYEQYF; CDR3nt: TGTGCCAGCATCGCCGGGTCGCCCTCCTACGAGCAGTACTTC
j_gene: TRBJ2-2; abundance: once; len: 13; d_gene: .; v_gene: TRBV7-2; CDR3aa: CASGIFNTGELFF; CDR3nt: TGTGCCAGCGGGATTTTTAACACCGGGGAGCTGTTTTTT
j_gene: TRBJ1-1; abundance: .; len: 14; d_gene: .; v_gene: TRBV6-1; CDR3aa: CASSEAGRVTEAFF; CDR3nt: TGTGCCAGCAGTGAAGCAGGGAGGGTCACTGAAGCTTTCTTT
j_gene: TRBJ1-1; abundance: .; len: 20; d_gene: TRBD1; v_gene: TRBV27; CDR3aa: CASRPGKTGGDSTMNTEAFF; CDR3nt: TGTGCCAGCAGACCTGGGAAAACAGGGGGGGACTCTACCATGAACACTGAAGCTTTCTTT
j_gene: TRBJ2-7; abundance: .; len: 15; d_gene: TRBD2; v_gene: TRBV7-2; CDR3aa: CASSPPGGLSYEQYF; CDR3nt: TGTGCCAGCAGCCCACCGGGGGGGTTATCCTACGAGCAGTACTTC
j_gene: TRBJ1-5; abundance: few; len: 13; d_gene: TRBD1; v_gene: TRBV30; CDR3aa: CAWVTGDSQPQHF; CDR3nt: TGTGCCTGGGTTACAGGGGATAGTCAGCCCCAGCATTTT
j_gene: TRBJ1-5; abundance: .; len: 13; d_gene: .; v_gene: TRBV10-3; CDR3aa: CAIRDSFECHQHF; CDR3nt: TGTGCCATCAGGGACAGTTTTGAGTGTCACCAGCATTTT
j_gene: TRBJ1-1; abundance: .; len: 11; d_gene: .; v_gene: TRBV28; CDR3aa: CASGRNTEAFF; CDR3nt: TGTGCCTCCGGCAGGAACACTGAAGCTTTCTTT
j_gene: TRBJ2-2; abundance: .; len: 16; d_gene: .; v_gene: TRBV4-3; CDR3aa: CASSQGRKGYTGELFF; CDR3nt: TGCGCCAGCAGCCAAGGAAGGAAGGGTTACACCGGGGAGCTGTTTTTT
j_gene: TRBJ1-1; abundance: .; len: 13; d_gene: .; v_gene: TRBV19; CDR3aa: CASSADSHTEAFF; CDR3nt: TGTGCCAGTAGTGCAGACTCCCACACTGAAGCTTTCTTT
j_gene: TRBJ1-2; abundance: .; len: 16; d_gene: TRBD1; v_gene: TRBV6-4; CDR3aa: CASSDVPGQGWGGYTF; CDR3nt: TGTGCCAGCAGCGACGTACCGGGACAGGGTTGGGGTGGCTACACCTTC
j_gene: TRBJ2-7; abundance: .; len: 14; d_gene: .; v_gene: TRBV4-3; CDR3aa: CASSQELSINEQYF; CDR3nt: TGCGCCAGCAGCCAAGAGTTAAGTATAAACGAGCAGTACTTC
j_gene: TRBJ1-4; abundance: .; len: 13; d_gene: .; v_gene: TRBV2; CDR3aa: CASRTATYEKLFF; CDR3nt: TGTGCCAGCAGGACCGCGACGTATGAAAAACTGTTTTTT
j_gene: TRBJ1-2; abundance: once; len: 14; d_gene: .; v_gene: TRBV9; CDR3aa: CASSRFSGDRGYTF; CDR3nt: TGTGCCAGCAGCCGATTTTCAGGGGATAGGGGCTACACCTTC
j_gene: TRBJ2-3; abundance: .; len: 15; d_gene: TRBD2; v_gene: TRBV7-2; CDR3aa: CASSFPGGRTDTQYF; CDR3nt: TGTGCCAGCAGCTTCCCGGGGGGGCGGACAGATACGCAGTATTTT
j_gene: TRBJ1-5; abundance: .; len: 15; d_gene: .; v_gene: TRBV10-1; CDR3aa: CASSDPDRSNQPQHF; CDR3nt: TGCGCCAGCAGTGACCCCGACAGATCCAATCAGCCCCAGCATTTT
j_gene: TRBJ2-2; abundance: .; len: 21; d_gene: TRBD2; v_gene: TRBV7-8; CDR3aa: CASSAKGLAGGPRVETGELFF; CDR3nt: TGTGCCAGCAGCGCCAAAGGACTAGCGGGGGGACCCCGGGTGGAGACCGGGGAGCTGTTTTTT
j_gene: TRBJ1-1; abundance: .; len: 15; d_gene: .; v_gene: TRBV6-1; CDR3aa: CASSVTGGVHPEAFF; CDR3nt: TGTGCCAGCAGTGTTACCGGGGGGGTTCACCCTGAAGCTTTCTTT
j_gene: TRBJ1-2; abundance: once; len: 17; d_gene: .; v_gene: TRBV7-2; CDR3aa: CASSLAGMARSNYGYTF; CDR3nt: TGTGCCAGCAGCTTAGCAGGGATGGCCAGGTCCAACTATGGCTACACCTTC
j_gene: TRBJ2-3; abundance: .; len: 13; d_gene: .; v_gene: TRBV4-3; CDR3aa: CASSFGGTDTQYF; CDR3nt: TGCGCCAGCAGCTTCGGGGGCACAGATACGCAGTATTTT
j_gene: TRBJ2-3; abundance: .; len: 17; d_gene: TRBD1; v_gene: TRBV5-6; CDR3aa: CASINRGAPVLTDTQYF; CDR3nt: TGTGCCAGCATCAACAGGGGGGCCCCCGTGCTTACAGATACGCAGTATTTT
j_gene: TRBJ2-6; abundance: .; len: 18; d_gene: .; v_gene: TRBV4-3; CDR3aa: CASSQDPGADSGANVLTF; CDR3nt: TGCGCCAGCAGCCAAGACCCCGGGGCTGACTCTGGGGCCAACGTCCTGACTTTC
j_gene: TRBJ2-3; abundance: .; len: 12; d_gene: .; v_gene: TRBV6-6; CDR3aa: CASSSGRNTQYF; CDR3nt: TGTGCCAGCAGTTCAGGCCGAAATACGCAGTATTTT
j_gene: TRBJ2-5; abundance: .; len: 15; d_gene: TRBD2; v_gene: TRBV6-1; CDR3aa: CASSGLAGAKETQYF; CDR3nt: TGTGCCAGCAGTGGGTTAGCGGGGGCTAAAGAGACCCAGTACTTC
j_gene: TRBJ1-2; abundance: .; len: 14; d_gene: TRBD1; v_gene: TRBV28; CDR3aa: CASRLNDRGDGYTF; CDR3nt: TGTGCCAGCAGACTCAATGACAGGGGCGATGGCTACACCTTC
j_gene: TRBJ2-3; abundance: .; len: 17; d_gene: TRBD1; v_gene: TRBV4-1; CDR3aa: CASSQVRHRGGTDTQYF; CDR3nt: TGCGCCAGCAGCCAAGTTAGACACAGGGGGGGCACAGATACGCAGTATTTT
j_gene: TRBJ2-1; abundance: once; len: 15; d_gene: TRBD2; v_gene: TRBV4-1; CDR3aa: CASSQELAGVREQFF; CDR3nt: TGCGCCAGCAGCCAAGAACTAGCGGGGGTAAGAGAGCAGTTCTTC
j_gene: TRBJ1-1; abundance: once; len: 16; d_gene: .; v_gene: TRBV4-1; CDR3aa: CASSPLDRGGKAEAFF; CDR3nt: TGCGCCAGCAGCCCCTTGGATAGAGGGGGTAAGGCTGAAGCTTTCTTT
j_gene: TRBJ1-5; abundance: .; len: 15; d_gene: .; v_gene: TRBV6-6; CDR3aa: CASSPFGSRNQPQHF; CDR3nt: TGTGCCAGCAGTCCCTTCGGCAGCCGCAATCAGCCCCAGCATTTT
j_gene: TRBJ2-1; abundance: .; len: 14; d_gene: TRBD1; v_gene: TRBV10-3; CDR3aa: CAISEGDSYNEQFF; CDR3nt: TGTGCCATCAGTGAGGGGGACAGCTACAATGAGCAGTTCTTC
j_gene: TRBJ2-7; abundance: .; len: 16; d_gene: TRBD2; v_gene: TRBV4-1; CDR3aa: CASSRTSGGRHYEQYF; CDR3nt: TGCGCCAGCAGCCGGACTAGCGGGGGGCGGCACTACGAGCAGTACTTC